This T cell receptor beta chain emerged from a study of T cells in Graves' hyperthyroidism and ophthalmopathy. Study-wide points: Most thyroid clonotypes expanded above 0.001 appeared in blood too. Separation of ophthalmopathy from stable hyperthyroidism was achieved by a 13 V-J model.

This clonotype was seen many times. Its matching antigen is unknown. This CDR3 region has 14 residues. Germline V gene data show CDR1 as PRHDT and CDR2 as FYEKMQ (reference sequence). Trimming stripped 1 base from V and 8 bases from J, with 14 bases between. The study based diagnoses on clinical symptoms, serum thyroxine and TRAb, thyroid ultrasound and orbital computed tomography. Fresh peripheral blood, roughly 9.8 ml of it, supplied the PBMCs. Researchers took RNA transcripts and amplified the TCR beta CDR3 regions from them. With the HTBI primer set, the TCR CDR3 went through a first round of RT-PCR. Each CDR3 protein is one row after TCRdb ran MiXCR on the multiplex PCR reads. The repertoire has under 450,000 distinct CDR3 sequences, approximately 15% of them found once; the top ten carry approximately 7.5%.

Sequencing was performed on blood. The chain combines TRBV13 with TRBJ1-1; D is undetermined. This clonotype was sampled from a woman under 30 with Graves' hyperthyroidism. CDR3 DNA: TGTGCCAGCAGCTTAGAGGGCCAATTCGAGGAAGCTTTCTTT. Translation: CASSLEGQFEEAFF.